Sequencing of this TCR beta chain was carried out in a study of CD8 T cells in Susac syndrome. The multiple sclerosis controls comprised treatment-naive patients whose relapsing-remitting disease was stable or active. This clonotype has just a few counts. Reverse transcription used about 0.45 to 1 ug RNA and random hexamers. By means of immunoSEQ multiplex PCR, TCR beta CDR3 spanning 54 Vbeta and 13 Jbeta underwent amplification. From the immunoSEQ multiplex PCR reads, TCRdb called clonotypes with MiXCR, one entry per CDR3 protein. Among about 200,000 distinct CDR3 sequences listed, about 95% were seen once. The sequenced sample was CD4+ T cells from PBMCs. This sequence was found in a human donor with multiple sclerosis.

The CDR3 DNA sequence: TGTGCCAGCAGTCCGGGATCAGGGTCCTACGAGCAGTACTTC. The encoded protein is CASSPGSGSYEQYF. The chain uses TRBV12-3 or TRBV12-4 and TRBJ2-7, with D tentatively TRBD1 or TRBD2 (5 bases each). Between the trimmed V and J ends, which lost 5 bases and 1 base, there was a span of 12 bases. This CDR3 region has 14 residues.